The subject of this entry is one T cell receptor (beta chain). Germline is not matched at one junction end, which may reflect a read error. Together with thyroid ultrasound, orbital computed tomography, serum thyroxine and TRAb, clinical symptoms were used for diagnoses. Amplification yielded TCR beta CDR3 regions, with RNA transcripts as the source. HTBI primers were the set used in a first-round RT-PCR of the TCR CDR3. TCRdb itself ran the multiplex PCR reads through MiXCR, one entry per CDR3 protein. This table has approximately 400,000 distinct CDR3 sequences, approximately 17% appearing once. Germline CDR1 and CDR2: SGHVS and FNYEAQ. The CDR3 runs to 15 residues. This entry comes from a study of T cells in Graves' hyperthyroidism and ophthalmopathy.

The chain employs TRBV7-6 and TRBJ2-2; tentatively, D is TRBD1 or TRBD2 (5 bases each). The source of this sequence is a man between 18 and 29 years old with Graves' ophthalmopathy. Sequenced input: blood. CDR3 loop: CASSPIRGAAGDLFF. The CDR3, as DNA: TGTGCCAGCAGCCCGATCCGGGGCGCGGCCGGGGATCTGTTTTTT.